This T cell receptor (beta chain) is from a study of T cell repertoires in cytomegalovirus infection. On the study more broadly: Selection of CMV epitopes for the study included recently identified HLA-C-restricted and well-studied HLA-B-restricted ones. A matching HLA type, together with CMV infection, was signaled by public TCR beta signatures. Study findings and constraints: Identification of carriers of CMV plus the relevant HLA was achieved through cumulative public TCR beta family frequency. The ex vivo response was dominated by HLA-C-restricted CMV-specific TCR beta clonotypes.

Germline V gene data show CDR1 as SGHVS and CDR2 as FQNEAQ. The V and J ends lost 1 base and 0 bases, in that order; junction bases with no gene match: 8. The CDR3 is 17 amino acids. TCRdb re-derived calls from the reads in MiXCR, one entry per CDR3 protein. This sample has 250,000 to 400,000 distinct CDR3 sequences, with approximately 25% found just once. This clonotype was found many times. Its cognate antigen is unknown. This TCR derives from a human donor in good health (CMV status not recorded). Some clones in this sample may be carry-over from other donors' samples. The specimen comprised cultured PBMCs, sampled from culture after CMV antigen stimulation. V gene TRBV7-8 combines with J gene TRBJ1-2; TRBD1 matches at 7 bases. The CDR3, as DNA: TGTGCCAGCAGCTTAGATCCGACAGGGCGGACTAACTATGGCTACACCTTC. Protein sequence: CASSLDPTGRTNYGYTF.